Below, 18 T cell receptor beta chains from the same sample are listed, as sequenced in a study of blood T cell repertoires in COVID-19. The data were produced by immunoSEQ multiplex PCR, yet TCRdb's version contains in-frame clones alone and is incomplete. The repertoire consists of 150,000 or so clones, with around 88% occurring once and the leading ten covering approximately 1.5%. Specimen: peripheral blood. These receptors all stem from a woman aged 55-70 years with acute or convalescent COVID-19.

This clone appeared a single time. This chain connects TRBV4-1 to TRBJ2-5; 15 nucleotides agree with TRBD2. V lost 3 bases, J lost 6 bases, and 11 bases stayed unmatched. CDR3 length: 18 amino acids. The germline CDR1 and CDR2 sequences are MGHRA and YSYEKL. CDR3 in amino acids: CASSQIPRGLAGGKTQYF. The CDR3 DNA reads TGCGCCAGCAGCCAGATCCCCCGGGGACTAGCGGGGGGAAAGACCCAGTACTTC.

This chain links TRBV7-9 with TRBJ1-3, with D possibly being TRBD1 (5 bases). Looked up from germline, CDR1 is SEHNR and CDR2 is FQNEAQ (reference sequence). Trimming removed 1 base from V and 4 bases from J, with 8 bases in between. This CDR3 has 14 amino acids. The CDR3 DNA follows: TGTGCCAGCAGCTTAGGACAGCCCGGAAACACCATATATTTT. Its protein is CASSLGQPGNTIYF.

The CDR3: CAVLGQGLSYEQYF. DNA for the CDR3: TGTGCCGTTCTTGGACAGGGTCTCTCCTACGAGCAGTACTTC. The J gene is TRBJ2-7, the V gene TRBV30; 8 positions match TRBD1. Germline trimming cut 8 bases from V and 0 bases from J; bases unmatched to any gene: 9. This CDR3 spans 14 amino acids. The germline CDR1 and CDR2 sequences are GTSNPN and SVGIG (reference sequence).

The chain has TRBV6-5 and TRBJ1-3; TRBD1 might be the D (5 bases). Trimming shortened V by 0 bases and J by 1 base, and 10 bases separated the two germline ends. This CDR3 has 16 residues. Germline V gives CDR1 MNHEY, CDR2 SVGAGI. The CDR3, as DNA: TGTGCCAGCAGTTACTCGCCGGGGGTGTCTGGAAACACCATATATTTT. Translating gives CASSYSPGVSGNTIYF.

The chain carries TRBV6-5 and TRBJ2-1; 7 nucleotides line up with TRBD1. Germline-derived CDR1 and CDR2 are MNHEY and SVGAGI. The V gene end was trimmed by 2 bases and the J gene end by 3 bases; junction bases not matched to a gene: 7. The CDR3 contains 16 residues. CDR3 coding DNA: TGTGCCAGCAGTTACGATAGAAACAGGGGCTACAATGAGCAGTTCTTC. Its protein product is CASSYDRNRGYNEQFF.

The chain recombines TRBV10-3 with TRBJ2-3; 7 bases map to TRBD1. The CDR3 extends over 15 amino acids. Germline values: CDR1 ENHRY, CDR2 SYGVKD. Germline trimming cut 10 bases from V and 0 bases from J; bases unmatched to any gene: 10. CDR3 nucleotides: TGTGCCAGCCAGATTGGGACAGAGAGCACAGATACGCAGTATTTT. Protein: CASQIGTESTDTQYF.

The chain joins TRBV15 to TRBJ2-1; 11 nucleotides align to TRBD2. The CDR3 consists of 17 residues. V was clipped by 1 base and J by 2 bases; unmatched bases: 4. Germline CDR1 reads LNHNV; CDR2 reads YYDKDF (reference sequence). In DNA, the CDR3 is TGTGCCACCAGCAGAGTCCCGACTAGCGGGGCCTACAATGAGCAGTTCTTC. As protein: CATSRVPTSGAYNEQFF. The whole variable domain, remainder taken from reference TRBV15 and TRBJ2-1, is DAMVIQNPRYQVTQFGKPVTLSCSQTLNHNVMYWYQQKSSQAPKLLFHYYDKDFNNEADTPDNFQSRRPNTSFCFLDIRSPGLGDTAMYLCATSRVPTSGAYNEQFFGPGTRLTVL.

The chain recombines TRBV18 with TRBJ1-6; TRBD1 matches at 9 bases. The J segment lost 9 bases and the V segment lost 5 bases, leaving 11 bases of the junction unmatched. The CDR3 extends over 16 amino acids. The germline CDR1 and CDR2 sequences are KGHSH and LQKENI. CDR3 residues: CASSTNPGQGSSPLHF. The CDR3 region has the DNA TGTGCCAGCTCAACAAATCCGGGACAGGGAAGTTCACCCCTCCACTTT.

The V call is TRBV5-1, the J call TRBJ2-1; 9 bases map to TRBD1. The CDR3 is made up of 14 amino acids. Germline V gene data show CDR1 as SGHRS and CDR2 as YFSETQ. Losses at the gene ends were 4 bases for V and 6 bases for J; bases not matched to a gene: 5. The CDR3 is CASSAGTGLNEQFF. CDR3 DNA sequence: TGCGCCAGCAGCGCCGGGACAGGGCTCAATGAGCAGTTCTTC. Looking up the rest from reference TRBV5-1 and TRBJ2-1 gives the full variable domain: KAGVTQTPRYLIKTRGQQVTLSCSPISGHRSVSWYQQTPGQGLQFLFEYFSETQRNKGNFPGRFSGRQFSNSRSEMNVSTLELGDSALYLCASSAGTGLNEQFFGPGTRLTVL.

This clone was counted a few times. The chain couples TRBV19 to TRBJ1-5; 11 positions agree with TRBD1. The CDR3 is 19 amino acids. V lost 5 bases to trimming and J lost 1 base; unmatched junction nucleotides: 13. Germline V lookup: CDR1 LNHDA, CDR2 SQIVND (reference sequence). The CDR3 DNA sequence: TGTGCCAGTAGTCGATCGTTGGACAGGGGGCTAGCGAGCAATCAGCCCCAGCATTTT. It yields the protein CASSRSLDRGLASNQPQHF. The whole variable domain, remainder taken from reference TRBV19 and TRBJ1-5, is DGGITQSPKYLFRKEGQNVTLSCEQNLNHDAMYWYRQDPGQGLRLIYYSQIVNDFQKGDIAEGYSVSREKKESFPLTVTSAQKNPTAFYLCASSRSLDRGLASNQPQHFGDGTRLSIL.

CDR3 nucleotide sequence: TGTGCCATCAGTGAGTATGAGGGGACAACTAACTATGGCTACACCTTC. It yields the protein CAISEYEGTTNYGYTF. This chain connects TRBV10-3 to TRBJ1-2, with D possibly being TRBD1 (6 bases). V lost 1 base and J lost 0, with 12 bases in between. Germline assignment: CDR1 ENHRY and CDR2 SYGVKD. The CDR3 covers 16 residues.

The CDR3 coding sequence is TGTGCCAGCAGTTTACCCGGCATCACAGTAGAAGAGACCCAGTACTTC. Encoded protein: CASSLPGITVEETQYF. The chain carries TRBV28 and TRBJ2-5; D is undetermined. The CDR3 contains 16 residues. Looked up from germline, CDR1 is MDHEN and CDR2 is SYDVKM. Trimming shortened V by 2 bases and J by 3 bases, and 16 bases separated the two germline ends.

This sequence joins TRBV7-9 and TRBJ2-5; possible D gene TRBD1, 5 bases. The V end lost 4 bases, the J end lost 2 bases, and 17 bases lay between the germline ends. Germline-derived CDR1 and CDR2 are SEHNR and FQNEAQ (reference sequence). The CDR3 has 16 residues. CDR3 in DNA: TGTGCCAGCAGCTACACTGTTCAGGCAGGGCAAGAGACCCAGTACTTC. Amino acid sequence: CASSYTVQAGQETQYF.

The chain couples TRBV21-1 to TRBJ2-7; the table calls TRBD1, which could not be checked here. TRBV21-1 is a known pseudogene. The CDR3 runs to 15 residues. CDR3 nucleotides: TGTGCCAGCAGCAAAAGGACAGCGAACTCCTACGAGCAGTACTTC. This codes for CASSKRTANSYEQYF.

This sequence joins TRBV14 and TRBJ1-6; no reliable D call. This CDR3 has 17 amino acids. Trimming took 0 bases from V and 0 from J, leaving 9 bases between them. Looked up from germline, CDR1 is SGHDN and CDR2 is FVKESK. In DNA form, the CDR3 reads TGTGCCAGCAGCCAAGAGGTCGGTTACTCCTATAATTCACCCCTCCACTTT. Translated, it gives CASSQEVGYSYNSPLHF.

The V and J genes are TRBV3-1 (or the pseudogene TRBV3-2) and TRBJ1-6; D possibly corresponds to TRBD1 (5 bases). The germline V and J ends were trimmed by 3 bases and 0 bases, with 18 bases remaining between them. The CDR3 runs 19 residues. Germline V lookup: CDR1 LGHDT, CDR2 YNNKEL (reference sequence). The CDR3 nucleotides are TGTGCCAGCAGCCACAGGACACTTACCCGGAGCTCCTATAATTCACCCCTCCACTTT. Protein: CASSHRTLTRSSYNSPLHF.

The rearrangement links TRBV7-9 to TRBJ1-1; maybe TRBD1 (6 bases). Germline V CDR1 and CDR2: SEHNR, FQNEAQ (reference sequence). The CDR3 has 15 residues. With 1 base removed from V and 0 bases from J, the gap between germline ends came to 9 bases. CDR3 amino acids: CASSLGTALNTEAFF. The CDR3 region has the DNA TGTGCCAGCAGCTTAGGGACAGCTTTGAACACTGAAGCTTTCTTT. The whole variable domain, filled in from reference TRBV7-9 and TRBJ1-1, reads DTGVSQNPRHKITKRGQNVTFRCDPISEHNRLYWYRQTLGQGPEFLTYFQNEAQLEKSRLLSDRFSAERPKGSFSTLEIQRTEQGDSAMYLCASSLGTALNTEAFFGQGTRLTVV.

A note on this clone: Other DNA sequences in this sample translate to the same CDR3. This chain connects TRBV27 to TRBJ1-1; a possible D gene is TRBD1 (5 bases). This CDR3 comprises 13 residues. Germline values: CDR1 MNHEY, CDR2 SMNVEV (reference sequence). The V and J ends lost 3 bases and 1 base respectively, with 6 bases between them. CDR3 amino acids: CASSFTGNTEAFF. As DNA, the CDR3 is TGTGCCAGCAGTTTTACAGGGAACACTGAAGCTTTCTTT.